This TCR beta chain was documented in a study of radiation and T cells in renal cell carcinoma (dated by TCRdb to between 2020 and 2021). General notes on the study: TCR beta sequencing covered around 50 samples in total, comprising about 26 tumors and around 27 peripheral blood samples. The last blood draw occurred 4 weeks after radiation, at the same time as nephrectomy. A total of 4 million to 5 million unique CDR3 nucleotide sequences, encoding around 2.7 million unique CDR3 amino acid sequences, were found across all 50 or so samples.

This sample's time point label indicates: blood 4 weeks post-SBRT, at nephrectomy. In the paper's terms, the treatment or condition label means: 15 Gy SBRT to primary tumor, nephrectomy 4 weeks later. Samples were obtained from a clinical trial, in which 15 Gy stereotactic body radiation therapy was delivered to primary renal cell carcinomas and nephrectomy was performed 4 weeks later. To follow tumor-enriched clonotypes, serial peripheral blood was collected from radiation-treated patients at baseline and at 2 weeks and 4 weeks after SBRT. Every patient's renal cell carcinoma showed clear cell pathology. Genomic DNA for TCR sequencing was prepared using the QIAamp DNA Blood Mini Kit (Qiagen). Only samples passing all quality control checks were included in the analyses. The CDR3, cysteine through phenylalanine, is 16 amino acids long. CDR3 DNA is the only sequence kept; it has 48 bases, read in frame from the first base. Ends trimmed: V by 7 bases, J by 4 bases; bases unmatched to a gene: 13. CDR1 and CDR2 were assigned from the germline V gene as WSHSY and SAAADI.

Worth noting for this clone: Its binding antigen is unknown. It has no much larger one-base neighbor in the sample; base qualities were not kept.

Broader findings and caveats from the paper: An increase in top tumor clonotypes in blood was observed from baseline to 2 weeks post-radiation, followed by contraction by 4 weeks, which was taken to suggest transient expansion of tumor-resident clones. Changes in the blood repertoire were not tracked past 4 weeks after treatment. Because pretreatment tumor biopsies were not available, the study could not determine whether clonotypes were already present within the tumor at baseline. The single-armed trial design could not address effects of radiation dose or scheduling on the TCR repertoire.

TCR beta libraries were generated from genomic DNA with the immunoSEQ kit, following the manufacturer's recommendations. For library preparation, a first multiplex PCR was performed with proprietary primers, followed by a second PCR in which unique barcodes were added, and bead cleanups were performed after each round. Each sample batch included a kit-provided positive control reaction and a negative control reaction. The final libraries were assessed on an Agilent 4200 TapeStation D1000 ScreenTape, pooled by volume, and quantified by qPCR. Sequencing was performed on an Illumina NextSeq500 with a MidOutput 150-cycle cartridge, and 156 Read1 and 15 Index1 cycles were run with kit custom primers. The pooled library was loaded at around 1.1 pM with approximately 20% PhiX control spiked in. In the original analysis: Vendor-processed data were analyzed in R, and a clonotype was defined as all T cells sharing the same CDR3 nucleotide sequence. In the clone abundance analyses, frequencies in each sample were normalized to that sample's 10,000 most abundant clones. Public T cell clones, averaging fewer than five per sample, were removed before analysis. A difference in abundance of at least 32-fold between compartments was used to define tumor-enriched and baseline blood-enriched clonotypes. A beta-binomial differential abundance model was used to identify clonotypes that were expanded or contracted between blood time points. Similarity between tumor and blood repertoires was quantified using the Baroni-Urbani and Buser coefficient, and groups were compared with two-tailed Wilcoxon tests in R. Entries here come from immuneACCESS through TCRdb and include only in-frame sequences with V and J called. Some clones fail to appear in such tables; in the studies checked, an unresolved V gene covers under half of the shortfall, and the cause of the remainder is unknown. V, J and clone size are those of that table, while D and trimming were read from the DNA. The sample table records fewer than 45,000 clones; about 84% of these occur just once. 25% to 30% of the sample is held by the ten biggest clonotypes.

The TCR originated in a woman between 65 and 79 years old with renal cell carcinoma. The source was blood, collected from a patient whose treatment included radiotherapy and nephrectomy. The chain couples TRBV10-2 to TRBJ2-7, with TRBD2 identical over 10 junction bases. CDR3 reads: CASTDLAGGGRYEQYF. In nucleotide form, the sequence is TGCGCCAGCACCGATTTAGCGGGAGGAGGACGGTACGAGCAGTACTTC.